This T cell receptor (beta chain) was identified in a study of T cell changes during pregnancy in multiple sclerosis. Measured with immunoSEQ multiplex PCR; TCRdb has only the in-frame clones, and not every one. The table has more than 70,000 clones, about nine tenths seen once. Germline-derived CDR1 and CDR2 are MNHNS and SASEGT. Losses at the gene ends were 3 bases for V and 4 bases for J; bases not matched to a gene: 3. The CDR3 covers 15 residues. The chain combines TRBV6-1 with TRBJ2-6; 7 nucleotides line up with TRBD1. The source is a female donor in good health, enrolled as a control in a pregnancy study. The starting material was peripheral blood, obtained after pregnancy. CDR3 protein: CASSETGSGANVLTF. The CDR3 coding sequence is TGTGCCAGCAGTGAGACAGGGAGCGGGGCCAACGTCCTGACTTTC.